The clone carrying this TCR beta chain came up a few times. Its antigen is not known. This sample stems from a study of a mutant IDH1 vaccine in newly diagnosed glioma. Study context: Patients arrived already treated with radiotherapy, temozolomide, or both, most having had both.

Time point of the sample: baseline, week 1 (first vaccination visit). Described treatment: pre-vaccination baseline after standard-of-care therapy. New astrocytomas of WHO grade 3 or 4 that were IDH1-mutant and ATRX-lost were found in the donors. Using immunoSEQ multiplex PCR, the repertoire was profiled, and TCRdb retains in-frame clones only, with some absent. Of fewer than 100,000 clones in the sample, about 87% are singletons; the top ten hold under 0.7%. Study conclusions and caveats: Apparently, pseudoprogression bore no relation to changes among the top peripheral T cell clonotypes.

The receptor's source is a woman in her forties or fifties with glioma. The sequences come from PBMCs, collected from a glioma patient treated with radiotherapy, temozolomide or both.

As DNA, the CDR3 is TGTGCCAGCAGTGGGCAGGGGGCCCGACGTAATTCACCCCTCCACTTT. It is translated as CASSGQGARRNSPLHF. The rearrangement links TRBV2 to TRBJ1-6; 8 nucleotides match TRBD1. V gave up 4 bases and J gave up 6 bases; unmatched junction bases: 8. Germline assignment: CDR1 SNHLY and CDR2 FYNNEI. The CDR3 spans 16 residues. The full variable domain, with the rest looked up from reference TRBV2 and TRBJ1-6, is EPEVTQTPSHQVTQMGQEVILRCVPISNHLYFYWYRQILGQKVEFLVSFYNNEISEKSEIFDDQFSVERPDGSNFTLKIRSTKLEDSAMYFCASSGQGARRNSPLHFGNGTRLTVT.